The clone carrying this T cell receptor beta chain was observed a handful of times. As yet, its antigen is unknown. This specimen comes from a study of T cell responses to AZD1222 COVID-19 vaccine. About the research overall: Doses given second, at about 4 or about 12 weeks, were pooled. Study-level points and caveats: Clonal diversity was possibly underestimated, and the donors were mostly white British, with more females. Sampled repertoires all dated from after the peak T cell response. Two doses of AZD1222 preceded a rise in Spike-specific TCR breadth and depth.

TCRdb's copy holds only in-frame clones and misses some; the assay was immunoSEQ multiplex PCR. The table includes roughly 110,000 clones, approximately 89% detected once. V lost 5 bases and J lost 0, with 14 bases in between. Germline V gene sequence: CDR1 SGHTA, CDR2 FQGNSA. The CDR3 has 15 residues. The sequencing used peripheral blood, collected on day 0 of AZD1222 vaccination. The chain couples TRBV7-2 to TRBJ2-7; a possible D gene is TRBD2 (5 bases). This receptor was identified in an adult in good health. The CDR3 loop is CASSPARGVSYEQYF. The CDR3, as DNA: TGTGCCAGCAGCCCAGCTCGGGGAGTCTCCTACGAGCAGTACTTC.